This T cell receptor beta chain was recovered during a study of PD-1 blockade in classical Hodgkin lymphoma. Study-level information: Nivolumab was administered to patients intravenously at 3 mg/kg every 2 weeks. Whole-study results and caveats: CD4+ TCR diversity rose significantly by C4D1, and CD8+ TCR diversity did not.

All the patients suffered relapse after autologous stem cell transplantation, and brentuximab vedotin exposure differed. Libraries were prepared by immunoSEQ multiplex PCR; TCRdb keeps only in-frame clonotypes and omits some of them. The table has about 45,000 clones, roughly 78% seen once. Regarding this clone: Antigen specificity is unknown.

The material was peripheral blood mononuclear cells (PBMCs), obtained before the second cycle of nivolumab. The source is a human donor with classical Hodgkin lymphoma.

In DNA, the CDR3 is TGTGCCACTTTAGGGGGGGTAAACACAGATACGCAGTATTTT. It encodes CATLGGVNTDTQYF. The chain recombines TRBV27 with TRBJ2-3; D may be TRBD2 (7 bases). V dropped 10 bases and J dropped 2 bases, with 16 bases sitting between them. CDR3 length equals 14 residues. Per germline, CDR1 MNHEY and CDR2 SMNVEV (reference sequence).